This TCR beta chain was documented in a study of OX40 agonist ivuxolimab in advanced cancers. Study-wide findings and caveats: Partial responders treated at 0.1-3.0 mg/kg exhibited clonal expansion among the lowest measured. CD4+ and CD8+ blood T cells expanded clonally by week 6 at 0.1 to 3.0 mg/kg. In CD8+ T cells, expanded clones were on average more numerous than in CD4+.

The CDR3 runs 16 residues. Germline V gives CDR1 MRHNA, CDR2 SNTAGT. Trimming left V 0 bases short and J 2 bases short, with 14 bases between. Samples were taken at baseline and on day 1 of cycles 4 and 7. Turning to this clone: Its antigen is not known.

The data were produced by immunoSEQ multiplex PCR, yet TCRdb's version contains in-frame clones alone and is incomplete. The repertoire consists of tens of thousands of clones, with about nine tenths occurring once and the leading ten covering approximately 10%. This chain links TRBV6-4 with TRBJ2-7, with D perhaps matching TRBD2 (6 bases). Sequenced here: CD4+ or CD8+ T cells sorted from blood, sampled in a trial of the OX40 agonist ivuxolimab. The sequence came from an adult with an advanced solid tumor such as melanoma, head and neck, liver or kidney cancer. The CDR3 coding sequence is TGTGCCAGCAGTGACTCAAGGACCTGGGGGGCCTACGAGCAGTACTTC. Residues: CASSDSRTWGAYEQYF.